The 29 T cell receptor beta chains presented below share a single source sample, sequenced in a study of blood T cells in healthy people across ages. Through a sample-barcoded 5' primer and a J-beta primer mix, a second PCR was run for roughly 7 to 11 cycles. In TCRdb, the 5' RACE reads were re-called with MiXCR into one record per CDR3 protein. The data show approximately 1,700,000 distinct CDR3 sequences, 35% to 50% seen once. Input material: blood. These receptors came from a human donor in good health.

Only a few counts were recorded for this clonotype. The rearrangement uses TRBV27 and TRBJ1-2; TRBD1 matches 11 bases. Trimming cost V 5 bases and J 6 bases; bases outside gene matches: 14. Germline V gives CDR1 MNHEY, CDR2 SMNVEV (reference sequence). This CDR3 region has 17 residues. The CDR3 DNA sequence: TGTGCCAGCAGTCAACACACCGGGACAGGGGGAGAGAATGGCTACACCTTC. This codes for CASSQHTGTGGENGYTF.

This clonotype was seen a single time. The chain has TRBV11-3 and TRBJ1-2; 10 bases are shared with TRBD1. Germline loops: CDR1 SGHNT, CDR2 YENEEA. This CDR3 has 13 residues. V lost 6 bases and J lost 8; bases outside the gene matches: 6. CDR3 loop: CASSYDRGRGYTF. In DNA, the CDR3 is TGTGCCAGCAGTTATGACAGGGGGCGAGGCTACACCTTC. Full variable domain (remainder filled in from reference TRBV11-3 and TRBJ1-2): EAGVVQSPRYKIIEKKQPVAFWCNPISGHNTLYWYLQNLGQGPELLIRYENEEAVDDSQLPKDRFSAERLKGVDSTLKIQPAELGDSAVYLCASSYDRGRGYTFGSGTRLTVV.

CDR3 sequence: CSVGSGTAYNEQFF. The CDR3 DNA reads TGCAGCGTTGGGAGTGGGACAGCATACAATGAGCAGTTCTTC. This sequence joins TRBV29-1 and TRBJ2-1, with TRBD1 identical over 7 bases. The CDR3 is 14 amino acids. Trimming removed 4 bases from V and 4 bases from J; junction bases left unmatched: 7. Germline CDR1 reads SQVTM; CDR2 reads ANQGSEA.

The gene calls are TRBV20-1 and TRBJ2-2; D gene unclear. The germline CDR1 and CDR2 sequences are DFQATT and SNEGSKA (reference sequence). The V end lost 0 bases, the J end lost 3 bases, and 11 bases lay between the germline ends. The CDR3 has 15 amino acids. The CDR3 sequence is CSARDSYTHTGELFF. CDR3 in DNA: TGCAGTGCTAGAGATTCTTACACCCACACCGGGGAGCTGTTTTTT.

For the CDR3, the DNA is TGTGCCAGCAGCTCCCGGGACATAGTCTACCAAGAGACCCAGTACTTC. Its translation: CASSSRDIVYQETQYF. J is TRBJ2-5 and V is TRBV9; D possibly corresponds to TRBD1 (6 bases). Germline CDR1 reads SGDLS; CDR2 reads YYNGEE. V lost 4 bases, J lost 0 bases, and 16 bases lay in between. The CDR3 loop spans 16 amino acids.

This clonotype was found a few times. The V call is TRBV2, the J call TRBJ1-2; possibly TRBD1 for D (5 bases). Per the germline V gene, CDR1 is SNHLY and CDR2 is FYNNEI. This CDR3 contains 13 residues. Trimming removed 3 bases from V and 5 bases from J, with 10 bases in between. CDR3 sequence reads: CASSDGHPYGYTF. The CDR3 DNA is TGTGCCAGCAGTGACGGACACCCATATGGCTACACCTTC. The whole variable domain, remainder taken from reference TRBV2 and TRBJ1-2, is EPEVTQTPSHQVTQMGQEVILRCVPISNHLYFYWYRQILGQKVEFLVSFYNNEISEKSEIFDDQFSVERPDGSNFTLKIRSTKLEDSAMYFCASSDGHPYGYTFGSGTRLTVV.

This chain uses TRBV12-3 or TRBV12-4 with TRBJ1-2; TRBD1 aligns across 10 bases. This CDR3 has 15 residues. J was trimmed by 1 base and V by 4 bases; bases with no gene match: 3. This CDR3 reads CASSSTGGLNYGYTF. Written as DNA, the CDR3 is TGTGCCAGCAGTTCGACAGGGGGCCTTAACTATGGCTACACCTTC.

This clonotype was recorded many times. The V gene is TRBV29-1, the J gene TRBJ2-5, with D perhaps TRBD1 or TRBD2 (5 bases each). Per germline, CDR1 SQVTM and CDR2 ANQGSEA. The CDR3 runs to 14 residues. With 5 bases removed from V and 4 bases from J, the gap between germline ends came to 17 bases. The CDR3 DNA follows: TGCAGCGTTAGGGACCGAGGGGCCAGAGAGACCCAGTACTTC. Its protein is CSVRDRGARETQYF.

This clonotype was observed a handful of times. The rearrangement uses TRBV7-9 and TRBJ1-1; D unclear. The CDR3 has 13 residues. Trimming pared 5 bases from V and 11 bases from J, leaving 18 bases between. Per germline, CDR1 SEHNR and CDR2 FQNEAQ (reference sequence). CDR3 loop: CASSPPQRVDAFF. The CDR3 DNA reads TGTGCCAGCAGCCCCCCCCAACGGGTAGATGCTTTCTTT.

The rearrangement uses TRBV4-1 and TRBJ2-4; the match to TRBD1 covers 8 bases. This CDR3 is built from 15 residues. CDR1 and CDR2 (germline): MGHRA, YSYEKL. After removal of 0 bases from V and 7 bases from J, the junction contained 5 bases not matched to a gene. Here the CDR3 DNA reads TGCGCCAGCAGCCAAGATGGACAGGGTTTGAACATTCAGTACTTC. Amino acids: CASSQDGQGLNIQYF.

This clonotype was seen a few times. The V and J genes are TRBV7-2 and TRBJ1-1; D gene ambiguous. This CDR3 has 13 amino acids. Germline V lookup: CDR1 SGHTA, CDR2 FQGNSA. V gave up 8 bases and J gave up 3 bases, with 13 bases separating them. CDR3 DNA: TGTGCCAGCGCCTTGCGGGAATACACTGAAGCTTTCTTT. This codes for CASALREYTEAFF.

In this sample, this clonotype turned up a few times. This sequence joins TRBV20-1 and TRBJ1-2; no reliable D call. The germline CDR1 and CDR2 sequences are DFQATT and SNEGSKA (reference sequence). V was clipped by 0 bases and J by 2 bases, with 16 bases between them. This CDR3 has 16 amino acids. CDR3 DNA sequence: TGCAGTGCTAGAGATGGCCTTACGGGAGGAAACTATGGCTACACCTTC. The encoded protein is CSARDGLTGGNYGYTF.

CDR3: CAISGANQPQHF. CDR3 bases: TGTGCCATCAGTGGGGCCAATCAGCCCCAGCATTTT. This chain joins TRBV10-3 and TRBJ1-5; D gene uncertain. The V gene's germline CDR1 is ENHRY and CDR2 SYGVKD. The CDR3 is 12 residues long. The V end lost 4 bases, the J end lost 3 bases, and 4 bases lay between the germline ends.

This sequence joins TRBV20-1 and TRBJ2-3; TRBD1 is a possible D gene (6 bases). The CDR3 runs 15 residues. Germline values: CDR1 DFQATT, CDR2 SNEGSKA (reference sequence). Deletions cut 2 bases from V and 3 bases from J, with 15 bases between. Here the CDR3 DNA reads TGCAGTGCTAGAATACCTAGTACAGGGACAGATACGCAGTATTTT. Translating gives CSARIPSTGTDTQYF.

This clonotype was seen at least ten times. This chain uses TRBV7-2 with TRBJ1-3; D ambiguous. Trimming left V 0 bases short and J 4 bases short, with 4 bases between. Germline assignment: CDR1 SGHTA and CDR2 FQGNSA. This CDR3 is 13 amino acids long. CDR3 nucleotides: TGTGCCAGCAGCTTAGCCCCAGGAAACACCATATATTTT. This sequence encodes CASSLAPGNTIYF.

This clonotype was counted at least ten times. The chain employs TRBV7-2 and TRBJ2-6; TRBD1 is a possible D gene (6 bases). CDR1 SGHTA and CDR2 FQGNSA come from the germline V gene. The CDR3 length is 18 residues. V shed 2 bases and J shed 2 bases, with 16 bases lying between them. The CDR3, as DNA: TGTGCCAGCAGCTTAAAATTAGGGACATATACTGGGGCCAACGTCCTGACTTTC. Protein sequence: CASSLKLGTYTGANVLTF.

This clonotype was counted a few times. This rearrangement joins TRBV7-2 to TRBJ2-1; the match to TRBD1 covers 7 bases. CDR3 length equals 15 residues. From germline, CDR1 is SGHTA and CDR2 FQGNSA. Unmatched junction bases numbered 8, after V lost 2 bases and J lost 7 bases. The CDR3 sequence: CASSLYRQGRNEQFF. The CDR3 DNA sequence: TGTGCCAGCAGCTTATACCGACAGGGAAGGAATGAGCAGTTCTTC.

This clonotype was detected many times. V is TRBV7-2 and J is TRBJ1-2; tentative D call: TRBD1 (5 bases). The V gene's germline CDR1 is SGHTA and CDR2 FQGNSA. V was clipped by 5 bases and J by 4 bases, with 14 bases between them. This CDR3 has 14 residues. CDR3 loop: CASSPSGTGYGYTF. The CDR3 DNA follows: TGTGCCAGCAGCCCTTCCGGGACCGGCTATGGCTACACCTTC.

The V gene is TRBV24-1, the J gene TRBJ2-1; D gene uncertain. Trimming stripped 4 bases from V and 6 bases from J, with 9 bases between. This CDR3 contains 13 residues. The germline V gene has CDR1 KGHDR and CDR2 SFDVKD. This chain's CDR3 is CATSEGSSNEQFF. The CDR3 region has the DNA TGTGCCACCAGTGAAGGCAGTAGCAATGAGCAGTTCTTC.

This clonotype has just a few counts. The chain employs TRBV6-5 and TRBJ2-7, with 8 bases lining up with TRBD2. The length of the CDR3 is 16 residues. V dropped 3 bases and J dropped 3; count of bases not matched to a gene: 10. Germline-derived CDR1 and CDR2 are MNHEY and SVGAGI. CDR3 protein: CASSYQPGGALYEQYF. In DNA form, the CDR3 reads TGTGCCAGCAGTTATCAACCGGGGGGGGCCCTCTACGAGCAGTACTTC.

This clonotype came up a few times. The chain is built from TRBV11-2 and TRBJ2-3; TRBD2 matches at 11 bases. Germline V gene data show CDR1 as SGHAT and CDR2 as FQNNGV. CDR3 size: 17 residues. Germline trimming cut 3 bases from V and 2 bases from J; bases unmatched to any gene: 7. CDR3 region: CASSFRLAGRDTDTQYF. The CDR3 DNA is TGTGCCAGCAGCTTCCGACTAGCGGGGCGGGACACAGATACGCAGTATTTT.

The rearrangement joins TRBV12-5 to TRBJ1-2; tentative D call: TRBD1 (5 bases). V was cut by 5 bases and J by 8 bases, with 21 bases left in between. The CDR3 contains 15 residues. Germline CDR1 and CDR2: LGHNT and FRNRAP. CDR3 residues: CASGAEGLTTGGYTF. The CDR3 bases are TGTGCTAGTGGTGCCGAGGGACTAACTACGGGCGGCTACACCTTC. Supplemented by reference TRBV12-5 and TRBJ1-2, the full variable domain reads DARVTQTPRHKVTEMGQEVTMRCQPILGHNTVFWYRQTMMQGLELLAYFRNRAPLDDSGMPKDRFSAEMPDATLATLKIQPSEPRDSAVYFCASGAEGLTTGGYTFGSGTRLTVV.

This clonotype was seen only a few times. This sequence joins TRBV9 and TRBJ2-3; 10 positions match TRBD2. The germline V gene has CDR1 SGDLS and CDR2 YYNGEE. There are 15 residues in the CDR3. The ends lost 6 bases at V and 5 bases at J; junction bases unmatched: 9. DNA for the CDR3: TGTGCCAGCACCACCAGCGGGGGGGCGGGAGATACGCAGTATTTT. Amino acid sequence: CASTTSGGAGDTQYF.

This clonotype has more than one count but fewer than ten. CDR3 sequence: CSAFWGGTPNTEAFF. CDR3 sequence (DNA): TGCAGTGCTTTCTGGGGAGGGACCCCGAACACTGAAGCTTTCTTT. This sequence joins TRBV20-1 and TRBJ1-1, with D perhaps matching TRBD1 (5 bases). CDR1 and CDR2 (germline): DFQATT, SNEGSKA (reference sequence). This CDR3 contains 15 residues. V was shortened by 5 bases and J by 1 base, with 17 bases between the two germline ends.

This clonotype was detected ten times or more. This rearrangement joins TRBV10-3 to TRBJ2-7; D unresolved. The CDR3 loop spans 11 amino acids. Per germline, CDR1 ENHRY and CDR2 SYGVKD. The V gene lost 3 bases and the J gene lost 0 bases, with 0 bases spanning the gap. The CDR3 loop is CAISDSYEQYF. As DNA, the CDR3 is TGTGCCATCAGTGACTCCTACGAGCAGTACTTC.

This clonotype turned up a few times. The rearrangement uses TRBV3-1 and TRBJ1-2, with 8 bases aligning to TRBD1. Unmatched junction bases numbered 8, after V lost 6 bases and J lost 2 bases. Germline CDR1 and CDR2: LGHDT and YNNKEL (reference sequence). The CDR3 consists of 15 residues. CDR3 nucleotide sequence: TGTGCCAGCAGGCCCGGACAGGGCTCAAACTATGGCTACACCTTC. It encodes CASRPGQGSNYGYTF.

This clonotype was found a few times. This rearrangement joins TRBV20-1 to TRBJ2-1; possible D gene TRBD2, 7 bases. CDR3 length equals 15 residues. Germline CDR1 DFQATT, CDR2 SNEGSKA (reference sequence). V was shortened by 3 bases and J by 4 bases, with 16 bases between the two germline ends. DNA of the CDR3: TGCAGTGCTAGCGGGGGGCCAGGGGTGTACAATGAGCAGTTCTTC. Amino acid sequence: CSASGGPGVYNEQFF.

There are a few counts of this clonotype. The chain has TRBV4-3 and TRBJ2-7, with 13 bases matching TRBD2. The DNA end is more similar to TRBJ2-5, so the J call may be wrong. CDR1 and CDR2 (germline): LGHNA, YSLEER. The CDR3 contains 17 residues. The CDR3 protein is CASSQEGATSGGETQYF. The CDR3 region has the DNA TGCGCCAGCAGCCAAGAAGGGGCGACTAGCGGGGGGGAGACCCAGTACTTC.

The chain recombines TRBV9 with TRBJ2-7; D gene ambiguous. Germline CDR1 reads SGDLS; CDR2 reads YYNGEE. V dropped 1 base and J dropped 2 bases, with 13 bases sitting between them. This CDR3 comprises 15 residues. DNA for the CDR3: TGTGCCAGCAGCGTATCAGCCTCGCAGACCTACGAGCAGTACTTC. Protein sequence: CASSVSASQTYEQYF.